Shown below are 22 T cell receptor beta chains from a single sample sequenced in a study of T-cell memory formation after mild COVID-19. TCRdb reanalysed the 5' RACE reads using MiXCR and keeps one entry per CDR3 protein. The repertoire consists of 40,000 to 55,000 distinct CDR3 sequences, with 7.3% occurring once and the leading ten covering approximately 1.3%. Sequencing was performed on PBMCs or a T cell subset sorted from them (not recorded which). The origin of the receptors is a man between 18 and 29 years old who had mild COVID-19 (a few samples of this study predate the infection). Cell type and time point are not known.

DNA of the CDR3: TGTGCCAGCTCAAGACAGGACAGGGGATACACTGAAGCTTTCTTT. Its translation: CASSRQDRGYTEAFF. The rearrangement joins TRBV18 to TRBJ1-1; 9 nucleotides match TRBD1. The CDR3 spans 15 residues. Trimming at V came to 5 bases and at J to 3 bases, leaving 7 bases not matched to a gene. Germline CDR1 KGHSH, CDR2 LQKENI. Supplemented by reference TRBV18 and TRBJ1-1, the full variable domain reads NAGVMQNPRHLVRRRGQEARLRCSPMKGHSHVYWYRQLPEEGLKFMVYLQKENIIDESGMPKERFSAEFPKEGPSILRIQQVVRGDSAAYFCASSRQDRGYTEAFFGQGTRLTVV.

This clonotype came up a few times. The chain uses TRBV6-5 and TRBJ2-7; 12 bases match TRBD1. Trimming at V came to 6 bases and at J to 1 base, leaving 4 bases not matched to a gene. This CDR3 region has 15 residues. CDR1 is MNHEY and CDR2 is SVGAGI in the germline V gene. CDR3 DNA: TGTGCCAGCAGCCTGGGACAGGGGGCTTCCTACGAGCAGTACGTC. It translates to CASSLGQGASYEQYV.

This clonotype was observed many times. The genes are TRBV7-2 and TRBJ2-5; either TRBD1 or TRBD2 may fit D (6 bases each). Germline-derived CDR1 and CDR2 are SGHTA and FQGNSA. Trimming stripped 5 bases from V and 4 bases from J, with 20 bases between. The CDR3 is 16 residues long. The CDR3 sequence is CASSGGGGAWGETQYF. In DNA form, the CDR3 reads TGTGCCAGCAGCGGAGGGGGTGGAGCCTGGGGAGAGACCCAGTACTTC.

V and J are TRBV2 and TRBJ2-3; TRBD2 aligns across 8 bases. Germline loops: CDR1 SNHLY, CDR2 FYNNEI. Trimming cost V 6 bases and J 10 bases; bases outside gene matches: 6. This CDR3 region has 12 residues. This CDR3 is CASSRSGEAQYF. The CDR3 DNA is TGTGCCAGCAGCCGTAGCGGGGAGGCGCAGTATTTT.

This clonotype occurred many times. The chain uses TRBV5-1 and TRBJ2-3, with 9 bases that match TRBD1. Germline CDR1 is SGHRS and CDR2 is YFSETQ. Germline trimming cut 2 bases from V and 5 bases from J; bases unmatched to any gene: 6. There are 15 residues in the CDR3. Written as DNA, the CDR3 is TGCGCCAGCAGCTTAGCCCGGACAGGGGTAGATACGCAGTATTTT. Protein sequence: CASSLARTGVDTQYF.

This clonotype was observed a few times. The J gene is TRBJ2-5, the V gene TRBV7-3; 10 bases line up with TRBD2. The CDR3 spans 15 residues. CDR1 and CDR2 from the germline V gene are SGHTA and FQGTGA. V lost 5 bases and J lost 0; bases outside the gene matches: 3. This CDR3 is CASSLAGVDQETQYF. The DNA for the CDR3 is TGTGCCAGCAGCCTAGCGGGGGTGGACCAAGAGACCCAGTACTTC.

This clonotype was counted ten times or more. V usage is TRBV2 and J usage is TRBJ2-7; D call uncertain. V was cut by 6 bases and J by 0 bases, with 6 bases left in between. The CDR3 contains 12 residues. Looked up from germline, CDR1 is SNHLY and CDR2 is FYNNEI. The CDR3 is CASSYSSYEQYV. Written as DNA, the CDR3 is TGTGCCAGCAGCTATAGCTCCTACGAGCAGTACGTC.

The table lists this clonotype with many counts. This chain connects TRBV7-3 to TRBJ2-3, with 8 bases fitting TRBD2. The germline V gene has CDR1 SGHTA and CDR2 FQGTGA. With 5 bases clipped from V and 2 bases from J, the junction kept 9 bases outside the gene matches. The CDR3 length is 16 residues. CDR3 loop: CASSPRGGSNTDTQYF. CDR3 nucleotides: TGTGCCAGCAGCCCCCGGGGGGGCTCCAACACAGATACGCAGTATTTT.

This clonotype was counted a few times. The rearrangement joins TRBV4-3 to TRBJ1-1; tentative D call: TRBD1 (6 bases). The CDR3 length is 18 residues. V shed 1 base and J shed 4 bases, with 22 bases lying between them. Germline CDR1 LGHNA, CDR2 YSLEER. The CDR3 protein is CASSQVLGGASGSTEAFF. The CDR3 DNA reads as TGCGCCAGCAGCCAAGTCCTCGGGGGGGCGTCTGGAAGCACTGAAGCTTTCTTT.

This chain joins TRBV7-3 and TRBJ2-3; the match to TRBD2 covers 12 bases. V lost 5 bases, J lost 0 bases, and 12 bases stayed unmatched. Germline loops: CDR1 SGHTA, CDR2 FQGTGA. The CDR3 has 19 amino acids. Written as DNA, the CDR3 is TGTGCCAGCAGCCCTAGCCGACTAGCGGGAGCCCTTAGCACAGATACGCAGTATTTT. Amino acid sequence: CASSPSRLAGALSTDTQYF.

In this sample, this clonotype turned up a few times. The chain links TRBV7-2 to TRBJ2-2; D is possibly TRBD1 (5 bases). Trimming pared 6 bases from V and 1 base from J, leaving 9 bases between. The V gene's germline CDR1 is SGHTA and CDR2 FQGNSA. This CDR3 is built from 14 residues. CDR3 sequence reads: CASRPDRNTGELFF. DNA for the CDR3: TGTGCCAGCAGACCTGACAGGAACACCGGGGAGCTGTTTTTT.

The chain employs TRBV5-1 and TRBJ2-3, with 10 bases identical to TRBD1. J gave up 3 bases and V 3 bases, and 10 bases lay outside the gene matches. The CDR3 runs to 17 residues. In germline, CDR1 is SGHRS, CDR2 YFSETQ. The CDR3 bases are TGCGCCAGCAGCTCCGGGACAGGGGCCGCCACTACAGATACGCAGTATTTT. The encoded protein is CASSSGTGAATTDTQYF.

This chain joins TRBV3-1 and TRBJ2-5; maybe TRBD2 (6 bases). CDR3 length: 14 residues. In germline, CDR1 is LGHDT, CDR2 YNNKEL (reference sequence). V lost 4 bases, J lost 2 bases, and 11 bases lay in between. The CDR3 here is CASSRRDFQETQYF. DNA for the CDR3: TGTGCCAGCAGCCGTCGGGACTTTCAAGAGACCCAGTACTTC.

This clonotype was detected ten times or more. The rearrangement uses TRBV28 and TRBJ2-1, with 7 bases that match TRBD1. The CDR3 contains 14 residues. From germline, CDR1 is MDHEN and CDR2 SYDVKM. The trim removed 5 bases at V and 5 bases at J, leaving 6 bases unmatched. The CDR3 spells CASSPLDRDNEQFF. The CDR3 DNA reads TGTGCCAGCAGTCCCCTCGACAGGGACAATGAGCAGTTCTTC. Full variable domain (missing parts from reference TRBV28 and TRBJ2-1): DVKVTQSSRYLVKRTGEKVFLECVQDMDHENMFWYRQDPGLGLRLIYFSYDVKMKEKGDIPEGYSVSREKKERFSLILESASTNQTSMYLCASSPLDRDNEQFFGPGTRLTVL.

This chain uses TRBV20-1 with TRBJ2-3; no clear D gene. Trimming pared 6 bases from V and 0 bases from J, leaving 19 bases between. Germline V gene lookup returns CDR1 DFQATT and CDR2 SNEGSKA (reference sequence). The CDR3 sequence is 16 residues long. CDR3 residues: CSAINARQSSTDTQYF. The CDR3 DNA reads as TGCAGTGCCATCAATGCGCGGCAGAGTAGCACAGATACGCAGTATTTT.

The table lists this clonotype with a few counts. This rearrangement joins TRBV7-8 to TRBJ1-5; D unresolved. Trimming took 3 bases from V and 4 from J, leaving 13 bases between them. The CDR3 runs to 15 residues. Germline V lookup: CDR1 SGHVS, CDR2 FQNEAQ. The CDR3 loop reads CASSFRVPINQPQHF. The CDR3 bases are TGTGCCAGCAGCTTTCGAGTCCCTATAAATCAGCCCCAGCATTTT.

The chain uses TRBV7-6 and TRBJ1-1, with D maybe TRBD1 (6 bases). The CDR3 loop spans 14 amino acids. Germline CDR1 and CDR2: SGHVS and FNYEAQ. The V end was cut by 5 bases, the J end by 5 bases, with 15 bases between. The CDR3 DNA reads as TGTGCCAGCAGCCTAGGGGGAACGTCAACTGAAGCTTTCTTT. Translation gives CASSLGGTSTEAFF.

The sample holds many counts of this clonotype. The rearrangement uses TRBV7-2 and TRBJ2-3, with TRBD1 as a possible D gene (5 bases). Between the trimmed V and J ends, which lost 6 bases and 5 bases, there was a span of 15 bases. The CDR3 loop spans 14 amino acids. Looked up from germline, CDR1 is SGHTA and CDR2 is FQGNSA. The CDR3 nucleotides read TGTGCCAGCAGGAAAGGGGCCCCAGGAGATACGCAGTATTTT. Amino acid sequence: CASRKGAPGDTQYF.

In DNA form, the CDR3 reads TGTGCCAGCAGCTACTCAGGGGGTGGAAACACCATATATTTT. It codes for CASSYSGGGNTIYF. The V and J genes are TRBV7-9 and TRBJ1-3, with TRBD1 identical over 7 bases. Germline assignment: CDR1 SEHNR and CDR2 FQNEAQ (reference sequence). This CDR3 comprises 14 residues. The V and J ends lost 4 bases and 3 bases, in that order; junction bases with no gene match: 3.

The chain is built from TRBV29-1 and TRBJ1-2; TRBD1 matches 9 bases. The germline gives CDR1 SQVTM, CDR2 ANQGSEA. Trimming cost V 6 bases and J 6 bases; bases outside gene matches: 2. The CDR3 has 11 amino acids. The CDR3: CSVRQGDGYTF. The CDR3 coding sequence is TGCAGCGTCAGACAGGGGGATGGCTACACCTTC. Full variable domain (rest looked up from reference TRBV29-1 and TRBJ1-2): SAVISQKPSRDICQRGTSLTIQCQVDSQVTMMFWYRQQPGQSLTLIATANQGSEATYESGFVIDKFPISRPNLTFSTLTVSNMSPEDSSIYLCSVRQGDGYTFGSGTRLTVV.

This CDR3 reads CAIDEATRYSGANVLTF. In nucleotides, the CDR3 is TGTGCCATAGATGAAGCCACCCGATACTCTGGGGCCAACGTCCTGACTTTC. The chain couples TRBV7-2 to TRBJ2-6; no clear D. This CDR3 region has 17 residues. V lost 10 bases and J 0 bases, leaving 19 bases between the germline ends. The germline V gene has CDR1 SGHTA and CDR2 FQGNSA. The variable domain in full, with the rest retrieved from reference TRBV7-2 and TRBJ2-6, is GAGVSQSPSNKVTEKGKDVELRCDPISGHTALYWYRQSLGQGLEFLIYFQGNSAPDKSGLPSDRFSAERTGGSVSTLTIQRTQQEDSAVYLCAIDEATRYSGANVLTFGAGSRLTVL.

This clonotype was observed a few times. V is TRBV7-2 and J is TRBJ1-1; TRBD1 aligns across 8 bases. The CDR3 loop spans 18 amino acids. V dropped 2 bases and J dropped 8; count of bases not matched to a gene: 19. Germline V gives CDR1 SGHTA, CDR2 FQGNSA. Here the CDR3 reads CASSLIMGQGASAREAFF. In nucleotides, the CDR3 is TGTGCCAGCAGCTTAATCATGGGGCAGGGGGCGTCGGCCCGGGAAGCTTTCTTT.